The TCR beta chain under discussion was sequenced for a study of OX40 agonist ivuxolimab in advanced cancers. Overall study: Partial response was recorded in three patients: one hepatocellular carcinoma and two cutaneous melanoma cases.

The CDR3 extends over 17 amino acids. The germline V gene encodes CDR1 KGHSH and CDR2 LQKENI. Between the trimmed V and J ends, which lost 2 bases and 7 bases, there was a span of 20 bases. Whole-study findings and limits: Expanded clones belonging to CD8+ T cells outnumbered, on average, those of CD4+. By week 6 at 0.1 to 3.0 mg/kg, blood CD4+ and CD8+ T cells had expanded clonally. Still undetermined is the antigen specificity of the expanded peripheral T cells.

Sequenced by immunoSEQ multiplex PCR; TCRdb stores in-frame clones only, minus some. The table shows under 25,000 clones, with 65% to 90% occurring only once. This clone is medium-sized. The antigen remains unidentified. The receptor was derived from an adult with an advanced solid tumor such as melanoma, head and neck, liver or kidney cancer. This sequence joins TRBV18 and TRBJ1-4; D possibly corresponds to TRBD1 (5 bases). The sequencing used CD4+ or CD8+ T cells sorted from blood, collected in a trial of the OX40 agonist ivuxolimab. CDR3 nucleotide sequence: TGTGCCAGCTCACCAGGAGCAGGGTTAAGCGTCGTTGAAAAACTGTTTTTT. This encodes CASSPGAGLSVVEKLFF.